The 5 T cell receptor beta chains in this list originate from one sample, sequenced in a study of regulatory T cells in long-lasting Graves disease. Time point in this sample: newly diagnosed GD, antithyroid drugs for less than 3 months. The authors made the TCR library using RNA they extracted from PBMCs. Through Arm-PCR of CDR3 regions and iRepertoire HTBI primers, TCR beta libraries were built. TCRdb fed the multiplex PCR reads into MiXCR, producing one record per CDR3 protein. The repertoire includes about 400,000 distinct CDR3 sequences, around 16% of them detected once, and roughly 21% sits in the top ten. The data also belong to a second study, concerning T cells in Graves' hyperthyroidism and ophthalmopathy.

Sequencing was performed on peripheral blood mononuclear cells (PBMCs), taken at new diagnosis, from a patient treated with antithyroid drugs. The source is a woman aged 18-29 years with Graves disease.

This clonotype has ten or more counts. This chain joins TRBV6-2 or TRBV6-3 and TRBJ2-7, with 10 bases fitting TRBD2. With V trimmed by 7 bases and J by 6 bases, 6 bases remained unmatched. Germline-derived CDR1 and CDR2 are MNHEY and SVGEGT. The CDR3 contains 13 residues. CDR3 sequence: CASTPAGGREQYF. Here the CDR3 DNA reads TGTGCCAGCACCCCAGCGGGAGGGCGCGAGCAGTACTTC.

The chain couples TRBV6-9 to TRBJ1-4; D is possibly TRBD1 (5 bases). Germline V gene data show CDR1 as MNHGY and CDR2 as SVAAGI. V lost 2 bases, J lost 2 bases, and 12 bases lay in between. The CDR3 has 16 residues. The CDR3 reads CASSYKRGGTNEKLFF. As DNA, the CDR3 is TGTGCCAGCAGTTATAAAAGGGGAGGGACTAATGAAAAACTGTTTTTT.

This clonotype has at least ten counts. The rearrangement uses TRBV18 and TRBJ1-6; TRBD1 matches 7 bases. Losses at the gene ends were 8 bases for V and 10 bases for J; bases not matched to a gene: 8. The CDR3 is made up of 13 amino acids. Germline V gene sequence: CDR1 KGHSH, CDR2 LQKENI. In nucleotides, the CDR3 is TGTGCCAGCGCCTACAGGGGAGGCTCACCCCTCCACTTT. Translating gives CASAYRGGSPLHF.

Many counts were recorded for this clonotype. The rearrangement uses TRBV3-1 and TRBJ1-4; 7 bases align to TRBD1. Looked up from germline, CDR1 is LGHDT and CDR2 is YNNKEL (reference sequence). J lost 8 bases, V lost 2 bases, and 8 bases had no gene match. The CDR3 consists of 15 residues. This CDR3 is CASSQRQGGTEKLFF. In DNA, the CDR3 is TGTGCCAGCAGCCAAAGACAGGGAGGTACAGAAAAACTGTTTTTT.

As concerns this clonotype: A much bigger clone sits one base away, suggesting this may be a read error. The CDR3 loop is CASSFSGGPEAFF. The CDR3 DNA reads TGTGCCAGCAGTTTTTCAGGGGGCCCTGAAGCTTTCTTT. The rearrangement links TRBV27 to TRBJ1-1; 8 bases align to TRBD1. V shed 3 bases and J 6 bases; nucleotides not matched to a gene: 3. The length of the CDR3 is 13 residues. The germline gives CDR1 MNHEY, CDR2 SMNVEV (reference sequence).